This TCR beta chain emerged from a study of OX40 agonist ivuxolimab in advanced cancers. Some background on the complete study: Ivuxolimab, which targeted the costimulatory receptor OX40 (CD134), was an agonistic, fully human IgG2 monoclonal antibody. Intravenous ivuxolimab was administered to patients every 2 weeks at six dose levels: 0.01, 0.1, 0.3, 1.5, 3 and 10 mg/kg. Of the roughly 54 dose-escalation patients, hepatocellular carcinoma was present in around 19, melanoma in around 15, renal cell carcinoma in 9 and head and neck cancer in 9. In the dose-escalation cohort, 65% to 85% of patients were male, and the mean age was 60 years with a range of roughly 20 to 79. Patients were allowed to have had prior anti-PD-1, anti-PD-L1 or anti-CTLA-4 therapy, and approximately 40% of the dose-escalation patients had previously received checkpoint inhibitors. Three dose-escalation patients achieved partial responses, one with hepatocellular carcinoma and two with cutaneous melanoma. Peripheral TCRbeta sequencing was intended to test whether TCR sequence diversity was altered and clonal T-cell expansion was caused by ivuxolimab. The paper describes the monotherapy dose-escalation part (N of about 47 patients) of the phase I trial of ivuxolimab.

Overall results and qualifications from the work: After ivuxolimab, CD8+ T cells had more expanded clones than CD4+ T cells on average. Clonal expansion of both CD4+ and CD8+ blood T cells was observed from baseline to week 6 at doses 0.1 to 3.0 mg/kg. Low levels of normalized T-cell clonal expansion were also seen in some nonresponding patients. Antigen specificity was not determined for the clonally expanded peripheral T cells. In partial responders in the 0.1-3.0 mg/kg groups, normalized peripheral clonal expansion was found to be among the lowest, especially among CD8+ T cells.

To sequence the TCRbeta CDR3 region, genomic DNA was isolated from the sorted cells. TCRbeta CDR3 regions were sequenced using the immunoSEQ Assay. The table comes from immuneACCESS by way of TCRdb, which keeps in-frame sequences with V and J called. Part of the clones is missing from these tables; in studies checked, under half for an unresolved V gene and the rest for unknown reasons. A total of 59,000 or so clones appear in this sample, approximately 86% of them only once. The ten largest clones represent about 3.8% of the sample. Details on this clone: Its cognate antigen has yet to be identified. No base qualities exist here, and no much larger clone lies one base off it.

Patients with a history of autoimmune disease or receiving systemic immunosuppression were excluded from the trial. In every dose cohort, peripheral blood was drawn for TCR sequencing at baseline, cycle 4 day 1, and cycle 7 day 1. Samples came from an open-label, multicenter, first-in-human phase I dose-escalation trial of ivuxolimab. Adults with locally advanced or metastatic melanoma, renal cell, hepatocellular, or head and neck squamous cell carcinoma were enrolled in the trial. Before TCR sequencing, CD4+ T cells and CD8+ T cells were sorted from peripheral blood as separate populations. Including the terminal cysteine and phenylalanine, the CDR3 comprises 14 residues. Only CDR3 DNA is held: 42 bases, read in frame from base 1. A distance of 15 bases separates the germline ends of V and J, which lose 3 bases and 9 bases respectively. The CDR1 and CDR2 encoded by the germline V gene are SGHRS and YFSETQ.

The chain was built from TRBV5-1 and TRBJ2-2, with a weak D call of TRBD2 (6 bases match). Specimen: CD4+ or CD8+ T cells sorted from blood, collected in a trial of the OX40 agonist ivuxolimab. The sequence was obtained from an adult with an advanced solid tumor such as melanoma, head and neck, liver or kidney cancer. The CDR3 has the sequence CASSSGVGDRELFF. The sequence in DNA is TGCGCCAGCAGCTCGGGGGTAGGGGACCGGGAGCTGTTTTTT.